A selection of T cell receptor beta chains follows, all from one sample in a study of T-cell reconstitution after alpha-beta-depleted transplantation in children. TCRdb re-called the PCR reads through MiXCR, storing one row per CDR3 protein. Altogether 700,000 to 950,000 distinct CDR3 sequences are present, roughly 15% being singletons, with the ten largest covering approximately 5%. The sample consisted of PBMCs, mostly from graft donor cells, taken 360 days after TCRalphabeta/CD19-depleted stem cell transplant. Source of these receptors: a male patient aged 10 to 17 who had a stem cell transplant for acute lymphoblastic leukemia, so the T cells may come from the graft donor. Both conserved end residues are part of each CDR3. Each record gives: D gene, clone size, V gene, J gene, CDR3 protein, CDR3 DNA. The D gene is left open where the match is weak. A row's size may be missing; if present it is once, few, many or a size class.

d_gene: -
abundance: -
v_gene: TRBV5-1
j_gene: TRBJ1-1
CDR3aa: CASSSLGENTEAFF
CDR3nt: TGCGCCAGCAGCTCCCTGGGGGAGAACACTGAAGCTTTCTTT

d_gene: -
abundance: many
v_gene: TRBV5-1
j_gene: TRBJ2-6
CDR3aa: CATTSDRANVLTF
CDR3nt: TGCGCCACCACTTCGGACAGGGCCAACGTCCTGACTTTC

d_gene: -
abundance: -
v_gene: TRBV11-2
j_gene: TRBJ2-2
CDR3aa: CASSPRVGEYSDTGELFF
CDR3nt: TGTGCCAGCAGCCCTAGAGTGGGAGAGTATAGTGACACCGGGGAGCTGTTTTTT

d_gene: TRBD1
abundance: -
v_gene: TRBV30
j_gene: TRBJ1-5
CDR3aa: CAWSRGTGRNQPQHF
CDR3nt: TGTGCCTGGAGCAGGGGGACAGGGAGGAATCAGCCCCAGCATTTT

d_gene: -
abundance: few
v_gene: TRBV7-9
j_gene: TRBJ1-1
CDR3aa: CASPVLNTEAFF
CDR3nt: TGTGCCAGCCCGGTTCTGAACACTGAAGCTTTCTTT

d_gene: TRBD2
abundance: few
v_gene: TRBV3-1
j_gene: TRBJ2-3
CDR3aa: CASSGTSDLKRTGTDTQYF
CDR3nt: TGTGCCAGCAGTGGGACTAGCGACCTGAAAAGGACTGGCACAGATACGCAGTATTTT

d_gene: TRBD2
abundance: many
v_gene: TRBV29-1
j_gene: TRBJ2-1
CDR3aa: CSATRSGGTGEQFF
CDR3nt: TGCAGCGCCACGAGGAGCGGGGGGACGGGTGAGCAGTTCTTC

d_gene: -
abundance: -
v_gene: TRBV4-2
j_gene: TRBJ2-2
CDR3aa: CASSQADWNTGELFF
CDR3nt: TGTGCCAGCAGCCAAGCGGACTGGAACACCGGGGAGCTGTTTTTT

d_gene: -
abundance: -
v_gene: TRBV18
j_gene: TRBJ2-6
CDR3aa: CASSPPRVSSGANVLTF
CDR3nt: TGTGCCAGCTCACCACCGAGGGTCAGCTCTGGGGCCAACGTCCTGACTTTC

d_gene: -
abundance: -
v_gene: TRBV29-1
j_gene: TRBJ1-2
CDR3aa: CSVADRRDGYTF
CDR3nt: TGCAGCGTGGCGGACAGAAGAGATGGCTACACCTTC

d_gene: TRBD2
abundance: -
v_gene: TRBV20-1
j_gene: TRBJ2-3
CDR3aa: CSARGRESDTQYF
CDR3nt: TGCAGTGCTAGGGGGAGGGAGTCAGATACGCAGTATTTT

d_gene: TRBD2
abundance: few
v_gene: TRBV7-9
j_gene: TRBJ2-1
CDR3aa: CASSPEFSGRARFF
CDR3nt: TGTGCCAGCAGCCCGGAGTTTAGCGGGAGGGCCAGATTCTTC

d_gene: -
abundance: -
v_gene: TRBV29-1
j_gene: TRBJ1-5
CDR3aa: CSVETYSNQPQHF
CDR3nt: TGCAGCGTTGAAACCTATAGCAATCAGCCCCAGCATTTT

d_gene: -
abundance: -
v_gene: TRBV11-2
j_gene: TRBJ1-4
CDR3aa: CASSPAPEFRTNEKLFF
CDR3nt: TGTGCCAGCAGCCCCGCGCCGGAATTTAGAACTAATGAAAAACTGTTTTTT

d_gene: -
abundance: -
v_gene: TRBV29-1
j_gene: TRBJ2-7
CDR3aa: CSVRFGANYEQYF
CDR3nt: TGCAGCGTTCGCTTTGGGGCCAACTACGAGCAGTACTTC

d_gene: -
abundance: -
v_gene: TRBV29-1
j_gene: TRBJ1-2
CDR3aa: CSVERQADGYTF
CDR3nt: TGCAGCGTTGAAAGACAGGCGGACGGCTACACCTTC

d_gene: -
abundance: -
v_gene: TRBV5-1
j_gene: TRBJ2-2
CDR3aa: CASSLALRGVGELFF
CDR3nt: TGCGCCAGCAGCTTGGCTTTAAGAGGGGTCGGGGAGCTGTTTTTT

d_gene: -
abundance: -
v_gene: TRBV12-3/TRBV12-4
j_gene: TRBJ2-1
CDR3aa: CASTLSPYNEQFF
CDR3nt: TGTGCCAGCACCCTCAGCCCCTACAATGAGCAGTTCTTC

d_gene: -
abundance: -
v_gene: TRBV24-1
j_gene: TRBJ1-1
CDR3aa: CATSDLILGALGTEAFF
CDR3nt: TGTGCCACCAGTGATTTGATCCTCGGGGCTCTAGGCACTGAAGCTTTCTTT

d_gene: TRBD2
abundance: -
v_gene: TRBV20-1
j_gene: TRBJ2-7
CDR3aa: CSASFGLAGLSYEQYF
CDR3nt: TGCAGTGCTAGTTTCGGACTAGCGGGACTAAGCTACGAGCAGTACTTC

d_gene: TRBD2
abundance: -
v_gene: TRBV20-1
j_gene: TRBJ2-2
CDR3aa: CSARDRLAGPANTGELFF
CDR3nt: TGCAGTGCTAGAGATCGGCTAGCGGGACCCGCGAACACCGGGGAGCTGTTTTTT

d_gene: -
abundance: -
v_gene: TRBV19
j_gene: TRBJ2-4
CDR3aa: CASSISGGSNIQYF
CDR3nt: TGTGCCAGTAGTATTTCAGGGGGGAGTAACATTCAGTACTTC

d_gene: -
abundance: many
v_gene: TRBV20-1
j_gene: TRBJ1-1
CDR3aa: CSARRGRNTEAFF
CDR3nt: TGCAGTGCTAGAAGGGGACGTAACACTGAAGCTTTCTTT

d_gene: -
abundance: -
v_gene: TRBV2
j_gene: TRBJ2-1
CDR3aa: CASSVMTTYNEQFF
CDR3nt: TGTGCCAGCAGTGTTATGACCACCTACAATGAGCAGTTCTTC

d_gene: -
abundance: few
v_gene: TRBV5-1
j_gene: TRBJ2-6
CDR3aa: CASSLGQVSGANVLTF
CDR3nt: TGCGCCAGCAGCTTGGGACAGGTCTCTGGGGCCAACGTCCTGACTTTC

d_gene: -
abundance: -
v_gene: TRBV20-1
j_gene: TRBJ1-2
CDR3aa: CSADPGFYGYTF
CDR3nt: TGCAGTGCTGACCCGGGATTTTATGGCTACACCTTC

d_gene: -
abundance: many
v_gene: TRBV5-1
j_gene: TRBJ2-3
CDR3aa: CASSLGLPTDTQYF
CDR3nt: TGCGCCAGCAGCTTGGGACTTCCCACAGATACGCAGTATTTT

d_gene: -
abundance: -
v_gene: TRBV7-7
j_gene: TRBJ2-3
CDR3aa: CASSLVVALSTDTQYF
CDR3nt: TGTGCCAGCAGCTTAGTTGTTGCCCTGAGCACAGATACGCAGTATTTT

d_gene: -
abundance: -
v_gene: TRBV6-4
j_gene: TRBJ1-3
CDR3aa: CASSDQEVMRGNTIYF
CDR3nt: TGTGCCAGCAGTGATCAGGAGGTGATGAGAGGAAACACCATATATTTT

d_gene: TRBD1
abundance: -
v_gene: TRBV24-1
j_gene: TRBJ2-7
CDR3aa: CATSDPPGGQPISYEQYF
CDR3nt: TGTGCCACCAGTGATCCGCCAGGGGGCCAACCAATATCCTACGAGCAGTACTTC

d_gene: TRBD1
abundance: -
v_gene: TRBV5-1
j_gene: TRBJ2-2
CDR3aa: CASSLDRGRGELFF
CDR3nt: TGCGCCAGCAGCTTGGACAGGGGTCGCGGGGAGCTGTTTTTT

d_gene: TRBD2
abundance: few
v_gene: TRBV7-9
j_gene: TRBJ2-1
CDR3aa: CASSPEGLAGDEQFF
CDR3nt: TGTGCCAGCAGCCCAGAGGGACTAGCGGGAGATGAGCAGTTCTTC

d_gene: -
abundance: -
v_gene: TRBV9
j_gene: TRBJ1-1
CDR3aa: CASSVDGRPWGSGAEAFF
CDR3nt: TGTGCCAGCAGCGTAGACGGCAGGCCGTGGGGCTCGGGCGCTGAAGCTTTCTTT

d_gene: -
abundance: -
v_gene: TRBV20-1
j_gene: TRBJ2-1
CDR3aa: CSSDRYSYNEQFF
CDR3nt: TGCAGTTCTGACCGTTACTCCTACAATGAGCAGTTCTTC

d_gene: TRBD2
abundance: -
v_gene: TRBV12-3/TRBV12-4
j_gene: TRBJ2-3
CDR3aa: CASSLSSGHTDTQYF
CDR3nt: TGTGCCAGCAGTTTGTCTAGCGGTCACACAGATACGCAGTATTTT

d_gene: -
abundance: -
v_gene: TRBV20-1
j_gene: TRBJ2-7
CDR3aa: CSASTGLQYEQYF
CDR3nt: TGCAGTGCCTCGACAGGCTTACAATACGAGCAGTACTTC

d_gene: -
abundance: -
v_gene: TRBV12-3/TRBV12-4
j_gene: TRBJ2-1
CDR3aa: CASSFGLATEINF
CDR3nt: TGTGCCAGCAGTTTCGGTCTGGCGACGGAAATCAACTTC

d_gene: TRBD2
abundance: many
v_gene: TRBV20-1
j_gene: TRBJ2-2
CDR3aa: CSARDFGTSPNTGELFF
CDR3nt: TGCAGTGCTAGAGATTTTGGGACTAGCCCTAACACCGGGGAGCTGTTTTTT

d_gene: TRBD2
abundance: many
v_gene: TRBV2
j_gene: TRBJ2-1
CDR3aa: CASTSSGRAYNEQFF
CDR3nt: TGTGCCAGCACCTCTAGCGGGAGAGCCTACAATGAGCAGTTCTTC

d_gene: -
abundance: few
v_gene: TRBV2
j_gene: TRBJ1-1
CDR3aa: CASVKYGGLNTEAFF
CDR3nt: TGTGCCAGCGTTAAATATGGGGGCTTGAACACTGAAGCTTTCTTT

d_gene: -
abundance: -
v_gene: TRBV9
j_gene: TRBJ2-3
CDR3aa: CASSVRGVSTDTQYF
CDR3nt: TGTGCCAGCAGCGTTCGCGGGGTTAGCACAGATACGCAGTATTTT